The 15 T cell receptor beta chains below were found in one sample sequenced in a study of blood T cells in healthy people across ages. Using a J-beta primer mix together with a sample-barcoded 5' primer, a second PCR was run for roughly 6 to 12 cycles. TCRdb used MiXCR to reprocess the 5' RACE reads, holding one entry per CDR3 protein. The sample has approximately 690,000 distinct CDR3 sequences, roughly 53% seen once; the top ten hold roughly 34%. Material: blood. Every receptor here comes from a man between 60 and 70 years old in good health.

J is TRBJ2-1 and V is TRBV4-1; 7 bases are a match to TRBD1. Germline V gives CDR1 MGHRA, CDR2 YSYEKL. J gave up 4 bases and V 5 bases, and 5 bases lay outside the gene matches. This CDR3 comprises 14 residues. The CDR3 is CASSSRDSYNEQFF. The CDR3 DNA follows: TGCGCCAGCAGCTCCCGGGACAGTTACAATGAGCAGTTCTTC.

The chain joins TRBV28 to TRBJ2-4; D not resolved. The CDR3 contains 14 residues. V lost 7 bases to trimming and J lost 0 bases, with 10 bases between them. Germline V gene sequence: CDR1 MDHEN, CDR2 SYDVKM. The CDR3 here is CASTLGQAKNIQYF. DNA of the CDR3: TGTGCCAGCACCCTGGGCCAAGCCAAAAACATTCAGTACTTC. Complete variable domain (other parts from reference TRBV28 and TRBJ2-4): DVKVTQSSRYLVKRTGEKVFLECVQDMDHENMFWYRQDPGLGLRLIYFSYDVKMKEKGDIPEGYSVSREKKERFSLILESASTNQTSMYLCASTLGQAKNIQYFGAGTRLSVL.

Only a few counts were recorded for this clonotype. This chain joins TRBV6-1 and TRBJ2-6; D possibly corresponds to TRBD2 (5 bases). V was pared by 1 base and J by 2 bases, with 6 bases between. CDR3 length equals 15 residues. CDR1 and CDR2 from the germline V gene are MNHNS and SASEGT. The CDR3 nucleotides read TGTGCCAGCAGTGAAGAGGGAGCTGGGGCCAACGTCCTGACTTTC. Translated, it gives CASSEEGAGANVLTF.

V usage is TRBV11-1 and J usage is TRBJ2-1; 10 bases align to TRBD1. The germline V gene has CDR1 SGHAT and CDR2 FQDESV (reference sequence). Trimming removed 5 bases from V and 6 bases from J; junction bases left unmatched: 7. CDR3 length: 15 amino acids. The DNA of the CDR3 is TGTGCCAGCAGCGCCTACCGGGACAGGGGCAATGAGCAGTTCTTC. It encodes CASSAYRDRGNEQFF.

V gene TRBV6-2 or TRBV6-3 combines with J gene TRBJ2-5; D ambiguous. CDR3 size: 13 residues. Deletions cut 0 bases from V and 0 bases from J, with 2 bases between. Per germline, CDR1 MNHEY and CDR2 SVGEGT. CDR3 protein: CASSYSNQETQYF. The CDR3 DNA follows: TGTGCCAGCAGTTACTCTAACCAAGAGACCCAGTACTTC.

This sequence joins TRBV29-1 and TRBJ1-2; D remains ambiguous. Germline V gene data show CDR1 as SQVTM and CDR2 as ANQGSEA. V lost 0 bases and J 2 bases, leaving 4 bases between the germline ends. CDR3 length equals 12 residues. The CDR3 reads CSVEEANYGYTF. In DNA, the CDR3 is TGCAGCGTTGAAGAGGCGAACTATGGCTACACCTTC.

With regard to this clonotype: This clone may be a read error of a much larger clone one base away. The J gene is TRBJ2-3, the V gene TRBV2, with TRBD1 matching over 10 bases. The CDR3 spans 15 residues. Germline CDR1 SNHLY, CDR2 FYNNEI. The CDR3 DNA reads as TGTGCCGGCAGTCGGACAGGGGGAAGCACAGATACGCAGTATTTT. This gives the protein CAGSRTGGSTDTQYF.

The chain has TRBV20-1 and TRBJ2-3, with D hard to call. V lost 3 bases and J 4 bases, leaving 5 bases between the germline ends. Per germline, CDR1 DFQATT and CDR2 SNEGSKA (reference sequence). The CDR3 consists of 11 residues. Here the CDR3 reads CSASRADTQYF. The CDR3 nucleotides are TGCAGTGCTAGCCGGGCAGATACGCAGTATTTT.

The CDR3 DNA is TGCGCCAGCAGCTTGGCCCCCCGCCGGGAGACCCAGTACTTC. Amino acid sequence: CASSLAPRRETQYF. This sequence joins TRBV5-1 and TRBJ2-7; D not resolved. The J call may be faulty, since TRBJ2-5 better matches the DNA end. CDR1 SGHRS and CDR2 YFSETQ come from the germline V gene. The CDR3 length is 14 residues.

The chain's CDR3 is CSAIGSGGLAAAKNIQYF. CDR3 DNA: TGCAGTGCTATAGGTAGCGGGGGTCTAGCCGCCGCCAAAAACATTCAGTACTTC. J is TRBJ2-4 and V is TRBV20-1; 9 nucleotides match TRBD2. This CDR3 is built from 18 residues. Germline-derived CDR1 and CDR2 are DFQATT and SNEGSKA (reference sequence). V lost 4 bases and J lost 1; bases outside the gene matches: 14.

There are many counts of this clonotype. The chain joins TRBV6-5 to TRBJ1-2; D gene uncertain. This CDR3 is built from 12 residues. Trimming shortened V by 8 bases and J by 7 bases, and 14 bases separated the two germline ends. Germline CDR1 reads MNHEY; CDR2 reads SVGAGI. This chain's CDR3 is CASLSPSGGYTF. In DNA, the CDR3 is TGTGCCAGCCTCTCCCCATCGGGTGGCTACACCTTC.

This clonotype was recorded a few times. The rearrangement links TRBV20-1 to TRBJ2-7; 12 bases are shared with TRBD2. The CDR3 totals 15 residues. J was trimmed by 2 bases and V by 5 bases; bases with no gene match: 7. Per germline, CDR1 DFQATT and CDR2 SNEGSKA (reference sequence). CDR3 bases: TGCAGTGCTTCTAGCGGGGGGGCCCTCACCTACGAGCAGTACTTC. Its protein product is CSASSGGALTYEQYF.

The J gene is TRBJ1-1, the V gene TRBV29-1, with D perhaps matching TRBD1 (5 bases). CDR1 is SQVTM, CDR2 ANQGSEA, per germline. The CDR3 extends over 13 amino acids. This CDR3 is CASKGTLNTEAFF. DNA for the CDR3: TGCGCCTCGAAAGGGACCCTGAACACTGAAGCTTTCTTT.

The V gene is TRBV12-3 or TRBV12-4, the J gene TRBJ2-1, with TRBD1 identical over 8 bases. V shed 2 bases, J shed 9 bases, and the junction held 12 bases outside the gene matches. This CDR3 region has 16 residues. In DNA, the CDR3 is TGTGCCAGCAGTTTAACAGGGGGAGCACGGACTGGTGAGCAGTTCTTC. Translation gives CASSLTGGARTGEQFF.

The chain carries TRBV11-2 and TRBJ1-1, with D unclear. Germline values: CDR1 SGHAT, CDR2 FQNNGV. This CDR3 comprises 17 residues. V was cut by 0 bases and J by 10 bases, with 24 bases left in between. CDR3 coding DNA: TGTGCCAGCAGCTTAGATCGCGGTCGAAGTGCCCGCATATTAGCTTTCTTT. Translation: CASSLDRGRSARILAFF.